Each of the 29 T cell receptor beta chains below was sequenced from the same sample in a study of CD8+ T cells in alopecia areata. Noted treatment: oral pan-JAK inhibitor, 5-10 mg twice daily. Extraction of RNA preceded its reverse transcription into cDNA, which served as the sequencing template. Profiled with immunoSEQ multiplex PCR; TCRdb holds only in-frame clones, not every one. The data show about 210,000 clones, about 50% seen once. Sequenced material: CD4+ T cells sorted from blood, taken at week 4, from a patient treated with tofacitinib. The receptors were gathered from a human donor with alopecia areata.

The V call is TRBV15, the J call TRBJ1-4; TRBD1 is a possible D gene (5 bases). Trimming removed 1 base from V and 0 bases from J, with 9 bases in between. The CDR3 length is 16 residues. From germline, CDR1 is LNHNV and CDR2 YYDKDF (reference sequence). Here the CDR3 reads CATSRAPRATNEKLFF. CDR3 coding DNA: TGTGCCACCAGCAGAGCCCCCAGGGCAACTAATGAAAAACTGTTTTTT.

This chain joins TRBV27 and TRBJ2-4, with 8 bases that match TRBD2. J was trimmed by 1 base and V by 8 bases; bases with no gene match: 13. The CDR3 is 17 amino acids. The germline gives CDR1 MNHEY, CDR2 SMNVEV (reference sequence). The CDR3 sequence: CASRRASGGWAKNIQYF. Written as DNA, the CDR3 is TGTGCCAGCCGAAGGGCCTCGGGGGGGTGGGCCAAAAACATTCAGTACTTC.

This chain uses TRBV29-1 with TRBJ1-1, with TRBD1 matching over 7 bases. CDR3 length: 11 amino acids. The germline gives CDR1 SQVTM, CDR2 ANQGSEA. The DNA of the CDR3 is TGCGGTGGACAGGAGGACACTGAAGCTTTCTTT. This gives the protein CGGQEDTEAFF.

J is TRBJ2-5 and V is TRBV7-2; D is undetermined. Germline V gene lookup returns CDR1 SGHTA and CDR2 FQGNSA. The CDR3 length is 12 residues. V was shortened by 5 bases and J by 4 bases, with 8 bases between the two germline ends. The DNA for the CDR3 is TGTGCCAGCAGCGGATCCCCAGAGACCCAGTACTTC. Residues: CASSGSPETQYF.

This clone was counted between two and nine times. The chain carries TRBV5-4 and TRBJ2-5; possible D gene TRBD1, 5 bases. Per germline, CDR1 SGHNT and CDR2 YYREEE (reference sequence). The CDR3 has 14 residues. Trimming removed 4 bases from V and 1 base from J, with 11 bases in between. The CDR3: CASSPDRLQETQYF. DNA for the CDR3: TGTGCCAGCAGCCCTGACAGACTCCAAGAGACCCAGTACTTC.

The chain uses TRBV15 and TRBJ2-3, with D uncertain. Germline lookup yields CDR1 LNHNV and CDR2 YYDKDF (reference sequence). The CDR3 runs to 16 residues. V lost 0 bases, J lost 0 bases, and 10 bases lay in between. CDR3 residues: CATSRDSGSSTDTQYF. The CDR3 DNA sequence: TGTGCCACCAGCAGAGATTCCGGGTCTAGCACAGATACGCAGTATTTT.

The V and J genes are TRBV29-1 and TRBJ2-1; D remains unclear. Trimming took 4 bases from V and 1 from J, leaving 14 bases between them. This CDR3 region has 15 residues. Germline lookup yields CDR1 SQVTM and CDR2 ANQGSEA. Written as DNA, the CDR3 is TGCAGCGTTGTCTTAGTTTCCAGATCCTACAATGAGCAGTTCTTC. Translating it yields CSVVLVSRSYNEQFF.

The chain combines TRBV29-1 with TRBJ2-7; D not certain. Trimming left V 5 bases short and J 1 base short, with 21 bases between. Germline CDR1 SQVTM, CDR2 ANQGSEA. CDR3 length equals 16 residues. In DNA, the CDR3 is TGCAGCGTTAAGTCGCGGAGTCTCCCTTCATCCTACGAGCAGTACTTC. Translated: CSVKSRSLPSSYEQYF.

This chain links TRBV5-6 with TRBJ1-2; D is undetermined. Looked up from germline, CDR1 is SGHDT and CDR2 is YYEEEE. V lost 0 bases to trimming and J lost 4 bases, with 13 bases between them. The CDR3 extends over 15 amino acids. The CDR3 here is CASSLAQQTFYGYTF. CDR3 DNA: TGTGCCAGCAGCTTGGCCCAGCAAACCTTCTATGGCTACACCTTC.

This clone was counted ten times or more. Other DNA sequences in this sample translate to the same CDR3. The chain joins TRBV7-9 to TRBJ2-7; D possibly corresponds to TRBD2 (6 bases). CDR1 SEHNR and CDR2 FQNEAQ come from the germline V gene (reference sequence). This CDR3 contains 14 residues. Between the trimmed V and J ends, which lost 2 bases and 3 bases, there was a span of 11 bases. As DNA, the CDR3 is TGTGCCAGCAGCTTAAGGGACTCAAGCTACGAGCAGTACTTC. Amino acid sequence: CASSLRDSSYEQYF.

This clone has a handful of counts. V usage is TRBV18 and J usage is TRBJ1-1, with D hard to call. This CDR3 is built from 14 residues. V was trimmed by 0 bases and J by 4 bases, leaving 9 bases between them. Germline V lookup: CDR1 KGHSH, CDR2 LQKENI. The CDR3 here is CASSPPGGITEAFF. The CDR3 nucleotides are TGTGCCAGCTCACCACCGGGCGGGATCACTGAAGCTTTCTTT.

A few counts support this clone. The gene calls are TRBV9 and TRBJ2-7; TRBD1 matches at 7 bases. There are 15 residues in the CDR3. Germline CDR1 reads SGDLS; CDR2 reads YYNGEE. Trimming at V came to 4 bases and at J to 0 bases, leaving 7 bases not matched to a gene. The CDR3 DNA is TGTGCCAGCAGCCCGTCCGGGACAGTCTCCTACGAGCAGTACTTC. This gives the protein CASSPSGTVSYEQYF.

This clone was observed a handful of times. The chain has TRBV11-2 and TRBJ1-5, with TRBD1 identical over 8 bases. V lost 4 bases and J lost 0; bases outside the gene matches: 2. This CDR3 contains 15 residues. The germline gives CDR1 SGHAT, CDR2 FQNNGV. The CDR3 DNA is TGTGCCAGCAGCTCCGGACAGGGTAGCAATCAGCCCCAGCATTTT. Protein product: CASSSGQGSNQPQHF.

J is TRBJ1-2 and V is TRBV29-1, with 7 nucleotides matching TRBD1. Germline values: CDR1 SQVTM, CDR2 ANQGSEA. The CDR3 has 12 amino acids. V gave up 4 bases and J gave up 6 bases; unmatched junction bases: 5. CDR3 loop: CSVGGTVDGYTF. CDR3 bases: TGCAGCGTTGGCGGGACAGTAGATGGCTACACCTTC.

The chain couples TRBV7-2 to TRBJ2-5; D may be TRBD2 (7 bases). V lost 5 bases and J lost 4, with 11 bases in between. Looked up from germline, CDR1 is SGHTA and CDR2 is FQGNSA. The CDR3 is made up of 13 amino acids. The CDR3: CASSPGGRETQYF. The CDR3 DNA sequence: TGTGCCAGCAGCCCCGGGGGGCGAGAGACCCAGTACTTC.

The genes are TRBV15 and TRBJ1-2; no clear D gene. Germline loops: CDR1 LNHNV, CDR2 YYDKDF (reference sequence). Trimming stripped 0 bases from V and 5 bases from J, with 4 bases between. The CDR3 covers 12 residues. The CDR3 reads CATSRDEYGYTF. The DNA of the CDR3 is TGTGCCACCAGCAGAGATGAGTATGGCTACACCTTC.

The chain employs TRBV30 and TRBJ1-2; TRBD1 might be the D (5 bases). V was clipped by 1 base and J by 7 bases, with 16 bases between them. Germline CDR1 and CDR2: GTSNPN and SVGIG (reference sequence). The CDR3 totals 14 residues. The CDR3 nucleotides read TGTGCCTGGAGTGCCCATCGGGGGAGGGCTGGCTACACCTTC. Translation gives CAWSAHRGRAGYTF.

The chain recombines TRBV25-1 with TRBJ1-1, with D unclear. The CDR3 length is 11 residues. Germline V gene data show CDR1 as MGHDK and CDR2 as SYGVNS. Trimming shortened V by 4 bases and J by 3 bases, and 3 bases separated the two germline ends. This CDR3 is CASSGHTEAFF. CDR3 nucleotides: TGTGCCAGCAGTGGACACACTGAAGCTTTCTTT. Variable domain in full (rest from reference TRBV25-1 and TRBJ1-1): EADIYQTPRYLVIGTGKKITLECSQTMGHDKMYWYQQDPGMELHLIHYSYGVNSTEKGDLSSESTVSRIRTEHFPLTLESARPSHTSQYLCASSGHTEAFFGQGTRLTVV.

A note on this clone: The sample has other DNA sequences that encode this CDR3 too. The genes are TRBV7-3 and TRBJ2-5; TRBD2 matches at 10 bases. Germline-derived CDR1 and CDR2 are SGHTA and FQGTGA. The CDR3 consists of 13 residues. Trimming at V came to 4 bases and at J to 5 bases, leaving 1 base not matched to a gene. The CDR3: CASSSGLAETQYF. In DNA form, the CDR3 reads TGTGCCAGCAGCTCGGGACTAGCGGAGACCCAGTACTTC.

In DNA, the CDR3 is TGTGCCAGCAGCTCCCCGGGTCCGGGCGAGACCCAGTACTTC. Its protein is CASSSPGPGETQYF. The chain joins TRBV7-2 to TRBJ2-5; D is uncertain. Germline values: CDR1 SGHTA, CDR2 FQGNSA. V lost 4 bases, J lost 5 bases, and 14 bases lay in between. The CDR3 runs to 14 residues.

The rearrangement uses TRBV5-1 and TRBJ2-5, with D possibly being TRBD2 (5 bases). V shed 7 bases and J shed 2 bases, with 15 bases lying between them. CDR3 length: 14 amino acids. Germline CDR1 reads SGHRS; CDR2 reads YFSETQ. The CDR3 region has the DNA TGCGCCAGCCACGGGGTAGGCGGGCAAGAGACCCAGTACTTC. The encoded protein is CASHGVGGQETQYF.

This clone was seen a handful of times. The chain recombines TRBV5-1 with TRBJ1-1, with D uncertain. CDR1 and CDR2 (germline): SGHRS, YFSETQ. The CDR3 spans 14 residues. V was clipped by 2 bases and J by 1 base, with 9 bases between them. The CDR3: CASSFAGSNTEAFF. The CDR3 DNA is TGCGCCAGCAGCTTCGCAGGTTCGAACACTGAAGCTTTCTTT.

There are a few counts of this clone. The gene calls are TRBV5-1 and TRBJ2-5, with D perhaps TRBD1 or TRBD2 (5 bases each). The germline V and J ends were trimmed by 5 bases and 2 bases, with 13 bases remaining between them. Germline V gene sequence: CDR1 SGHRS, CDR2 YFSETQ. This CDR3 is 14 amino acids long. As DNA, the CDR3 is TGCGCCAGCAGTTCATCGGGGCCGCAAGAGACCCAGTACTTC. It specifies CASSSSGPQETQYF.

The rearrangement uses TRBV9 and TRBJ2-5; no firm D call. V lost 3 bases to trimming and J lost 3 bases, with 12 bases between them. The CDR3 contains 14 residues. CDR1 and CDR2 from the germline V gene are SGDLS and YYNGEE. The CDR3 region is CASSDFASEETQYF. CDR3 in DNA: TGTGCCAGCAGCGATTTCGCCTCCGAAGAGACCCAGTACTTC.

The chain carries TRBV30 and TRBJ1-4, with D hard to call. Looked up from germline, CDR1 is GTSNPN and CDR2 is SVGIG (reference sequence). V gave up 1 base and J gave up 4 bases, with 10 bases separating them. CDR3 length equals 14 residues. CDR3 sequence: CAWSETWGNEKLFF. The CDR3 DNA reads TGTGCCTGGAGTGAGACATGGGGTAATGAAAAACTGTTTTTT.

The genes are TRBV6-1 and TRBJ2-7; unclear D gene. This CDR3 is built from 12 residues. The V gene's germline CDR1 is MNHNS and CDR2 SASEGT. Trimming took off 0 bases at V and 4 bases at J, with 4 bases between the two ends. CDR3 sequence: CASSEARYEQYF. The CDR3, as DNA: TGTGCCAGCAGTGAAGCCAGGTACGAGCAGTACTTC.

This clone was picked up a small number of times. The chain uses TRBV7-2 and TRBJ2-1; no reliable D call. V lost 3 bases and J lost 8, with 11 bases in between. Germline CDR1 and CDR2: SGHTA and FQGNSA. The CDR3 loop spans 13 amino acids. The CDR3 sequence is CASSLPSWDEQFF. The CDR3 nucleotides are TGTGCCAGCAGCTTGCCAAGTTGGGATGAGCAGTTCTTC.

V usage is TRBV7-3 and J usage is TRBJ2-1; TRBD2 is a possible D gene (6 bases). Germline CDR1 SGHTA, CDR2 FQGTGA. The V end lost 6 bases, the J end lost 7 bases, and 22 bases lay between the germline ends. The CDR3 has 16 residues. For the CDR3, the DNA is TGTGCCAGCAGTCCTGCCGCCGGGACTGTGGGGAATGAGCAGTTCTTC. Protein: CASSPAAGTVGNEQFF.

This CDR3 reads CASSSDRRGYTF. The DNA for the CDR3 is TGTGCCAGCAGCTCAGACCGGCGGGGCTACACCTTC. This chain joins TRBV7-2 and TRBJ1-2, with D unresolved. This CDR3 spans 12 amino acids. Germline V gives CDR1 SGHTA, CDR2 FQGNSA. The V gene lost 4 bases and the J gene lost 8 bases, with 11 bases spanning the gap.